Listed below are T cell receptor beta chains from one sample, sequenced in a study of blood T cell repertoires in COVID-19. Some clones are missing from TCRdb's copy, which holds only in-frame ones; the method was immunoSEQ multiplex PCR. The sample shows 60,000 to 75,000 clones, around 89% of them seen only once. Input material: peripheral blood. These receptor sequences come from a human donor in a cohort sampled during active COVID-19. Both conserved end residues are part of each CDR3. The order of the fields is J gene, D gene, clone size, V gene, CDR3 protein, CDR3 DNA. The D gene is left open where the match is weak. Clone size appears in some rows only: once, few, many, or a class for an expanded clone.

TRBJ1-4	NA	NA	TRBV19	CASSIIPVGSEKLFF	TGTGCCAGTAGTATAATCCCGGTGGGGAGCGAAAAACTGTTTTTT
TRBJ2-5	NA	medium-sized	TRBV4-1	CASSLGQSQETQYF	TGCGCCAGCAGCCTTGGACAGTCCCAAGAGACCCAGTACTTC
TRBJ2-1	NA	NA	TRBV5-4	CASSPMRETFNEQFF	TGTGCCAGCAGCCCTATGAGGGAAACTTTCAATGAGCAGTTCTTC
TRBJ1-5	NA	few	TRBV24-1	CATSDSISGQPQHF	TGTGCCACCAGTGACTCCATTTCGGGTCAGCCCCAGCATTTT
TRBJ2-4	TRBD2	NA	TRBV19	CASSITLADKLAKNIQYF	TGTGCCAGTAGTATCACGCTAGCGGACAAGTTAGCCAAAAACATTCAGTACTTC
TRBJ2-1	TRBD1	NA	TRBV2	CASSMTGGAYNEQFF	TGTGCCAGCAGTATGACAGGGGGCGCCTACAATGAGCAGTTCTTC
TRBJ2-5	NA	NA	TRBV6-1	CASSEDRETQYF	TGTGCCAGCAGTGAAGACCGGGAGACCCAGTACTTC
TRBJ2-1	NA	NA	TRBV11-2	CASSLVRLSNNEQFF	TGTGCCAGCAGCTTAGTCCGCCTAAGTAACAATGAGCAGTTCTTC
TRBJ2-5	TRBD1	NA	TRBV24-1	CATSDRLSGTEETQYF	TGTGCCACCAGTGACCGCCTCTCCGGGACAGAAGAGACCCAGTACTTC
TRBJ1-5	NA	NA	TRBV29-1	CSVGAGIDQPQHF	TGCAGCGTTGGGGCAGGGATTGATCAGCCCCAGCATTTT
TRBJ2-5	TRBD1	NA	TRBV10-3	CAISESQGAGETQYF	TGTGCCATCAGTGAGTCACAGGGGGCGGGTGAGACCCAGTACTTC
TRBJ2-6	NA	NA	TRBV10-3	CAISEPGTPGANVLTF	TGTGCCATCAGTGAACCCGGGACACCCGGGGCCAACGTCCTGACTTTC
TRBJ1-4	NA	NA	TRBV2	CASSERFVEKLFF	TGTGCCAGCAGTGAACGGTTCGTGGAAAAACTGTTTTTT
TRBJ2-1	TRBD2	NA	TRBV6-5	CASSPNPGGPNEQFF	TGTGCCAGCAGTCCTAACCCGGGAGGGCCGAATGAGCAGTTCTTC
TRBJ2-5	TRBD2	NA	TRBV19	CASSLTSAETQYF	TGTGCCAGTAGCCTGACTAGCGCCGAGACCCAGTACTTC
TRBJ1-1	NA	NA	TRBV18	CASSPPGALVNTEAFF	TGTGCCAGCTCACCCCCAGGGGCGCTAGTCAACACTGAAGCTTTCTTT
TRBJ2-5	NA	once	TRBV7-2	CASRQGTQYF	TGTGCCAGCAGGCAGGGCACCCAGTACTTC
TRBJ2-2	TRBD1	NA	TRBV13	CASSFDRGSDTGELFF	TGTGCCAGCAGCTTCGACAGGGGGTCGGACACCGGGGAGCTGTTTTTT
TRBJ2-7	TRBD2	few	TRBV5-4	CASSDSGTRVSYEQYF	TGTGCCAGCAGCGACAGCGGGACTAGGGTGAGCTACGAGCAGTACTTC
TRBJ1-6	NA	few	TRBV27	CASSFLQGGGSPLHF	TGTGCCAGCAGTTTCTTACAGGGCGGTGGTTCACCCCTCCACTTT
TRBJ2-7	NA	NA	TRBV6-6	CASSSGLSGGSYEQYF	TGTGCCAGCTCTTCTGGTTTGAGCGGAGGATCCTACGAGCAGTACTTC
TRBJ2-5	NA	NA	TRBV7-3	CASSPGGPQETQYF	TGTGCCAGCAGCCCTGGAGGCCCTCAAGAGACCCAGTACTTC
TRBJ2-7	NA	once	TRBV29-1	CSVEERADEQYF	TGCAGCGTTGAAGAGAGGGCGGACGAGCAGTACTTT
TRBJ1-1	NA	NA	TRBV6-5	CASSSDDSLSSEAFF	TGTGCCAGCAGCTCCGACGACAGTTTAAGTTCTGAAGCTTTCTTT
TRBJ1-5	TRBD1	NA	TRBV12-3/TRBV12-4	CASSSTGGQPQHF	TGTGCCAGCAGTTCGACAGGGGGTCAGCCCCAGCATTTT
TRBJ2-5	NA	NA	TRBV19	CASSIVSGRETQYF	TGTGCCAGTAGTATAGTGTCAGGGCGGGAGACCCAGTACTTC
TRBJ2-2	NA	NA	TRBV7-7	CASSLLLGGAGELFF	TGTGCTAGCAGCTTATTGCTAGGGGGTGCCGGGGAGCTGTTTTTT
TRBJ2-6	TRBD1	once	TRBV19	CASTRQGYGANVLTF	TGTGCCAGTACCCGACAGGGGTACGGGGCCAACGTCCTGACTTTC
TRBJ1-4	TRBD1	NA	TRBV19	CASRTLGTGKEKLFF	TGTGCCAGTAGAACCCTCGGGACAGGGAAGGAAAAACTGTTTTTT
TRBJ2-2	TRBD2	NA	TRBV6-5	CASRGLAGVNGELFF	TGTGCCAGCAGGGGACTAGCGGGAGTGAACGGGGAGCTGTTTTTT
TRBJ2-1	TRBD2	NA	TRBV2	CASSGSGLAGWNEQFF	TGTGCCAGCAGTGGCAGTGGACTAGCGGGATGGAATGAGCAGTTCTTC
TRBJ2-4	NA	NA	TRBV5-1	CASSLDLQGLAKNIQYF	TGCGCCAGCAGCTTGGACCTACAGGGATTAGCCAAAAACATTCAGTACTTC
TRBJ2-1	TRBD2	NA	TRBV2	CASTLGDYYNEQFF	TGTGCCAGCACTTTGGGGGACTACTACAATGAGCAGTTCTTC
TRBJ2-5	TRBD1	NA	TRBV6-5	CASSPGQSYQETQYF	TGTGCCAGCAGCCCGGGACAGAGTTACCAAGAGACCCAGTACTTC
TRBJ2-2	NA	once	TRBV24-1	CATSDLRAGELFF	TGTGCCACCAGTGATTTGCGGGCCGGGGAGCTGTTTTTT
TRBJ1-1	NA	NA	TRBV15	CATSRGSRGMNTEAFF	TGTGCCACCAGCAGAGGGAGCAGAGGGATGAACACTGAAGCTTTCTTT
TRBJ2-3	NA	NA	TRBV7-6	CASSLAGLTDTQYF	TGTGCCAGCAGCTTAGCGGGACTCACAGATACGCAGTATTTT
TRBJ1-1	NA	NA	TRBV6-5	CASSDTGGKNTEAFF	TGTGCCAGCAGCGATACCGGGGGGAAGAACACTGAAGCTTTCTTT
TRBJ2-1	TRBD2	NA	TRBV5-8	CASSSGTSGRNEQFF	TGTGCCAGCAGCTCCGGGACTAGCGGGAGGAATGAGCAGTTCTTC
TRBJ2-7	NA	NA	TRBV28	CASSPRALNREEQYF	TGTGCCAGCAGCCCCCGGGCCCTAAATAGGGAGGAGCAGTACTTC
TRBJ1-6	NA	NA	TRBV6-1	CASSEEMGPRGSPLHF	TGTGCCAGCAGTGAAGAGATGGGACCGCGGGGTTCACCCCTCCACTTT
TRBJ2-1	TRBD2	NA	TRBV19	CASSAIGTRLNNEQFF	TGTGCCAGTAGTGCAATCGGGACTAGGTTGAACAATGAGCAGTTCTTC
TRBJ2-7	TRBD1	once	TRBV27	CASSLNRGSYEQYF	TGTGCCAGCAGTTTAAACAGGGGTTCCTACGAGCAGTACTTC
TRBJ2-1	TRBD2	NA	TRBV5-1	CASSLGLASYNEQFF	TGCGCCAGCAGCTTGGGACTAGCCTCCTACAATGAGCAGTTCTTC
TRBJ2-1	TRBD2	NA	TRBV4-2	CASSPGLAGRYNEQFF	TGTGCCAGCAGCCCCGGACTAGCGGGAAGGTACAATGAGCAGTTCTTC
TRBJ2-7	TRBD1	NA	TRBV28	CASNTMDRGRMDF	TGTGCCAGCAACACTATGGACAGGGGGCGTATGGACTTC
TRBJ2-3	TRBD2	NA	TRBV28	CASSLRGTSGRALYF	TGTGCCAGCAGTCTCCGCGGGACTAGCGGGAGGGCCCTCTATTTT
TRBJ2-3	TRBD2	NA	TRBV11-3	CASSPPLREGGDTQYF	TGTGCCAGCAGCCCCCCTTTGCGGGAGGGAGGGGATACGCAGTATTTT
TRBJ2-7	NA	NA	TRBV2	CASSEALLAGDHEQYF	TGTGCCAGCAGTGAAGCGCTTTTGGCAGGGGACCACGAGCAGTACTTC
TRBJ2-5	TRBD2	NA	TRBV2	CASSPGTSGGETQYF	TGTGCCAGCAGCCCCGGGACTAGCGGAGGGGAGACCCAGTACTTC
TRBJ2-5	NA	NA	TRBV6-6	CASSYARQETQYF	TGTGCCAGCAGTTATGCTAGACAAGAGACCCAGTACTTC
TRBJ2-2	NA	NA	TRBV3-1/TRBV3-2	CASSRLTGTGELFF	TGTGCCAGCAGCCGCCTTACGGGAACCGGGGAGCTGTTTTTT
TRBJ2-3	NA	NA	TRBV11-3	CASSLDVRYPSTDTQYF	TGTGCCAGCAGCTTAGACGTCCGCTACCCTAGCACAGATACGCAGTATTTT